This T cell receptor beta chain came from a study of vaccination and CD4 T cells after COVID-19. V shed 5 bases and J 7 bases; nucleotides not matched to a gene: 11. Germline CDR1 MDHEN, CDR2 SYDVKM. CDR3 length: 14 amino acids. Sequencing of DNA taken from cultured CD4+ T cells relied on the Oncomine TCR Beta short-read assay. One entry per CDR3 protein results from TCRdb running MiXCR on the PCR reads. The sample consists of more than 25,000 distinct CDR3 sequences, around 33% of them appearing once. This clonotype is classed as medium-sized. The target antigen is unknown. Indicated time point: late sampling 161 to 241 days after vaccination in three convalescent patients. Treatment indicated: roughly ten-day PBMC culture with coronavirus spike peptide pools or control peptides (ViraFEST assay).

V usage is TRBV28 and J usage is TRBJ2-7; TRBD2 aligns across 7 bases. The source is a human donor who had recovered from COVID-19. The sample in question was CD4+ T cells from blood, cultured in vitro, obtained about 7 months after SARS-CoV-2 vaccination. The CDR3 DNA follows: TGTGCCAGCAGTCCGACTAGCCCCCTGGGGGAGCAGTACTTC. Protein sequence: CASSPTSPLGEQYF.